This T cell receptor beta chain was observed in a study of blood T cell repertoires in COVID-19. The CDR3 runs 15 residues. CDR1 and CDR2 from the germline V gene are SGHNT and YYREEE (reference sequence). V was pared by 4 bases and J by 4 bases, with 5 bases of the junction left unmatched. Authors' methods: Amplification of reference gene primers provided the estimated nucleated cell counts. Method: immunoSEQ multiplex PCR; TCRdb's copy keeps in-frame clones and lacks some. V and J calls and clone size follow that table, whereas D and trimming were derived from the DNA. The table includes a few hundred thousand clones, around 82% detected once. This clone was seen a handful of times. Everyone who took part was about 18 to 89 years old, and they came from 24 US areas. Participants' reported clinical history set cohort assignment.

The sample was PBMCs or T cells enriched from blood (not recorded which). The clonotype comes from a woman between 40 and 50 years old with acute COVID-19. V usage is TRBV5-4 and J usage is TRBJ2-7; 13 positions match TRBD2. The DNA of the CDR3 is TGTGCCAGCAGCCCAGGGACTAGCGGGATTTACGAGCAGTACTTC. Encoded protein: CASSPGTSGIYEQYF.